A single sample is the source of the 17 T cell receptor beta chains below, sequenced in a study of cytomegalovirus exposure and HLA in healthy donors. Both 60 Vbeta primers and 13 Jbeta primers went into the PCR. The method was immunoSEQ multiplex PCR; TCRdb's version includes in-frame clones alone and lacks a portion of them. There are approximately 150,000 clones in the sample; 80% occur only once, and about 2.5% lies in the top ten. The sequenced sample consisted of PBMCs. The receptors were sampled from a male donor in good health and CMV-seronegative.

V and J are TRBV27 and TRBJ1-2; D gene ambiguous. Germline loops: CDR1 MNHEY, CDR2 SMNVEV (reference sequence). Between the trimmed V and J ends, which lost 3 bases and 7 bases, there was a span of 18 bases. The CDR3 extends over 15 amino acids. CDR3 region: CASSFSHSDFGGYTF. DNA of the CDR3: TGTGCCAGCAGTTTTAGCCACTCGGATTTCGGTGGCTACACCTTC.

The chain uses TRBV5-4 and TRBJ2-5, with a weak D call TRBD1 (7 bases). Trimming cost V 9 bases and J 0 bases, with 15 bases left between them. Germline CDR1 and CDR2: SGHNT and YYREEE (reference sequence). The CDR3 is made up of 14 amino acids. The CDR3: CATKTGTYQETQYF. In DNA form, the CDR3 reads TGTGCCACCAAGACAGGGACTTACCAAGAGACCCAGTACTTC.

The V and J genes are TRBV7-9 and TRBJ2-1, with 12 bases that match TRBD2. The V segment lost 8 bases and the J segment 6 bases; nucleotides outside the gene matches: 5. In germline, CDR1 is SEHNR, CDR2 FQNEAQ (reference sequence). This CDR3 has 14 residues. Here the CDR3 DNA reads TGTGCCAGCGAACTAGCGGGGGGTTCCAATGAGCAGTTCTTC. Protein sequence: CASELAGGSNEQFF.

The chain joins TRBV7-2 to TRBJ2-7; 10 bases fit TRBD2. This CDR3 spans 16 amino acids. After removal of 5 bases from V and 0 bases from J, the junction contained 7 bases not matched to a gene. The germline gives CDR1 SGHTA, CDR2 FQGNSA. CDR3 in DNA: TGTGCCAGCAGCGGACGGACTAGCGGCGACTCCTACGAGCAGTACTTC. The encoded protein is CASSGRTSGDSYEQYF. The full variable domain, completed using reference TRBV7-2 and TRBJ2-7, is GAGVSQSPSNKVTEKGKDVELRCDPISGHTALYWYRQSLGQGLEFLIYFQGNSAPDKSGLPSDRFSAERTGGSVSTLTIQRTQQEDSAVYLCASSGRTSGDSYEQYFGPGTRLTVT.

This clone was seen a handful of times. V gene TRBV11-2 combines with J gene TRBJ1-2; the match to TRBD1 covers 10 bases. The CDR3 extends over 15 amino acids. V trimming: 1 base; J trimming: 8 bases; junction bases outside the gene matches: 7. Looked up from germline, CDR1 is SGHAT and CDR2 is FQNNGV. DNA for the CDR3: TGTGCCAGCAGCTTAGTTCGACAGGGGGCTAGCGGCTACACCTTC. It yields the protein CASSLVRQGASGYTF.

The rearrangement uses TRBV19 and TRBJ2-7; possible D gene TRBD2, 5 bases. The germline V gene has CDR1 LNHDA and CDR2 SQIVND (reference sequence). This CDR3 is built from 16 residues. V lost 3 bases, J lost 4 bases, and 19 bases lay in between. The CDR3 bases are TGTGCCAGTAGTATGGGCGGACTCTGGATCCCGTACGAGCAGTACTTC. Translating it yields CASSMGGLWIPYEQYF.

The gene calls are TRBV2 and TRBJ1-2, with D possibly matching TRBD1 (5 bases). The V end was cut by 4 bases, the J end by 5 bases, with 14 bases between. This CDR3 has 14 amino acids. Germline V gene sequence: CDR1 SNHLY, CDR2 FYNNEI. CDR3 coding DNA: TGTGCCAGCAGTGCGGATACAGGCGGATATGGCTACACCTTC. It codes for CASSADTGGYGYTF.

The genes are TRBV27 and TRBJ1-6, with TRBD1 identical over 7 bases. This CDR3 contains 15 residues. Germline V gives CDR1 MNHEY, CDR2 SMNVEV (reference sequence). Trimming at V came to 4 bases and at J to 7 bases, leaving 7 bases not matched to a gene. CDR3 residues: CASSYDGTANSPLHF. CDR3 bases: TGTGCCAGCAGTTACGACGGGACAGCCAATTCACCCCTCCACTTT.

The chain recombines TRBV5-1 with TRBJ2-2; 13 bases are shared with TRBD2. The germline V gene has CDR1 SGHRS and CDR2 YFSETQ. V gave up 0 bases and J gave up 6 bases; unmatched junction bases: 2. The CDR3 runs to 16 residues. The CDR3 loop reads CASSLGTSGGAGELFF. DNA of the CDR3: TGCGCCAGCAGCTTGGGGACTAGCGGGGGCGCCGGGGAGCTGTTTTTT.

The chain links TRBV7-9 to TRBJ1-1; D is uncertain. Germline values: CDR1 SEHNR, CDR2 FQNEAQ (reference sequence). The CDR3 runs to 12 residues. V shed 5 bases and J shed 1 base, with 5 bases lying between them. CDR3 nucleotide sequence: TGTGCCAGCAGCCAACAGAACACTGAAGCTTTCTTT. Translated: CASSQQNTEAFF.

This clone came up once. J is TRBJ1-4 and V is TRBV10-2; maybe TRBD1 (6 bases). CDR1 WSHSY and CDR2 SAAADI come from the germline V gene. The V end was cut by 6 bases, the J end by 7 bases, with 15 bases between. The CDR3 loop spans 14 amino acids. The CDR3 region has the DNA TGCGCCAGCAGGCAAACAGGGACCGGTGAAAAACTGTTTTTT. Its translation: CASRQTGTGEKLFF.

The J gene is TRBJ1-6, the V gene TRBV4-3; TRBD1 agrees at 7 bases. The CDR3 sequence is 15 residues long. Germline V gives CDR1 LGHNA, CDR2 YSLEER. After removal of 3 bases from V and 7 bases from J, the junction contained 6 bases not matched to a gene. The chain's CDR3 is CASSQTGYSNSPLHF. CDR3 in DNA: TGCGCCAGCAGCCAGACAGGGTATAGCAATTCACCCCTCCACTTT.

The V gene is TRBV18, the J gene TRBJ1-5, with 7 positions matching TRBD1. Per the germline V gene, CDR1 is KGHSH and CDR2 is LQKENI. This CDR3 is built from 17 residues. Trimming took 4 bases from V and 4 from J; bases not matched to a gene: 13. CDR3: CASSLLERQGRNQPQHF. CDR3 coding DNA: TGTGCCAGCTCACTATTAGAGCGACAGGGACGGAATCAGCCCCAGCATTTT.

This sequence joins TRBV5-8 and TRBJ2-5; TRBD1 agrees at 9 bases. Germline CDR1 reads SGHTS; CDR2 reads YDEGEE. Germline trimming cut 3 bases from V and 1 base from J; bases unmatched to any gene: 1. CDR3 length: 14 amino acids. CDR3 in amino acids: CASSSGQGQETQYF. CDR3 DNA: TGTGCCAGCAGCTCGGGACAGGGCCAAGAGACCCAGTACTTC. Complete variable domain (other parts from reference TRBV5-8 and TRBJ2-5): EAGVTQSPTHLIKTRGQQATLRCSPISGHTSVYWYQQALGLGLQFLLWYDEGEERNRGNFPPRFSGRQFPNYSSELNVNALELEDSALYLCASSSGQGQETQYFGPGTRLLVL.

The chain recombines TRBV2 with TRBJ1-1; D unresolved. The CDR3 is 13 residues long. Trimming removed 8 bases from V and 5 bases from J, with 15 bases in between. Germline CDR1 and CDR2: SNHLY and FYNNEI. The CDR3 loop reads CASLGEGWTEAFF. In DNA form, the CDR3 reads TGTGCCAGCCTCGGAGAGGGTTGGACTGAAGCTTTCTTT.

This chain joins TRBV5-1 and TRBJ2-7, with 7 nucleotides matching TRBD1. This CDR3 has 13 amino acids. Per the germline V gene, CDR1 is SGHRS and CDR2 is YFSETQ. Trimming removed 4 bases from V and 7 bases from J; junction bases left unmatched: 8. The CDR3 reads CASSRGQDGEQYF. CDR3 DNA: TGCGCCAGCAGCAGAGGACAGGACGGAGAGCAGTACTTC.

There are a few counts of this clone. The chain carries TRBV6-5 and TRBJ1-2; D gene unclear. Trimming left V 7 bases short and J 0 bases short, with 9 bases between. This CDR3 comprises 13 residues. Germline V lookup: CDR1 MNHEY, CDR2 SVGAGI. CDR3 DNA sequence: TGTGCCAGCACCCGAGGTTCTAACTATGGCTACACCTTC. Protein: CASTRGSNYGYTF.